One and the same sample provided the 21 T cell receptor beta chains below, sequenced in a study of memory CD4+ T cells and cytomegalovirus serostatus. Measured with immunoSEQ multiplex PCR; TCRdb has only the in-frame clones, and not every one. The table has 50,000 or so clones, roughly 72% seen once. The sort gate was single viable CD3+CD4+CD8-CD45RO+ cells for memory CD4+ T cells. The sequenced sample was memory CD4+ T cells from blood. The origin of the receptors is an adult in good health and CMV-seropositive.

The V gene is TRBV6-1, the J gene TRBJ1-2; TRBD1 agrees at 7 bases. The CDR3 is 16 residues long. V lost 5 bases, J lost 0 bases, and 9 bases stayed unmatched. Germline values: CDR1 MNHNS, CDR2 SASEGT. CDR3 sequence: CASSQDREGSNYGYTF. CDR3 in DNA: TGTGCCAGCAGTCAAGACAGGGAGGGATCTAACTATGGCTACACCTTC.

The chain recombines TRBV5-6 with TRBJ1-4, with 8 bases lining up with TRBD1. The CDR3 has 17 residues. The J segment lost 3 bases and the V segment lost 4 bases, leaving 11 bases of the junction unmatched. Germline V gives CDR1 SGHDT, CDR2 YYEEEE. CDR3 coding DNA: TGTGCCAGCAGCCAATGGACAGGGTGGTCGGCTAATGAAAAACTGTTTTTT. Residues: CASSQWTGWSANEKLFF. Full variable domain (outside the CDR3, taken from reference TRBV5-6 and TRBJ1-4): DAGVTQSPTHLIKTRGQQVTLRCSPKSGHDTVSWYQQALGQGPQFIFQYYEEEERQRGNFPDRFSGHQFPNYSSELNVNALLLGDSALYLCASSQWTGWSANEKLFFGSGTQLSVL.

The rearrangement uses TRBV12-2 and TRBJ1-2. TRBV12-2 counts as a pseudogene. The CDR3 consists of 14 residues. This chain's CDR3 is CASRRGPLNYGYTF. Written as DNA, the CDR3 is TGTGCAAGTCGCCGGGGACCCCTTAACTATGGCTACACCTTC.

The chain couples TRBV25-1 to TRBJ1-2; D remains ambiguous. The germline CDR1 and CDR2 sequences are MGHDK and SYGVNS. With 2 bases removed from V and 4 bases from J, the gap between germline ends came to 11 bases. This CDR3 region has 14 residues. In DNA form, the CDR3 reads TGTGCCAGCAGTGAAGGTGAAGAAATCTATGGCTACACCTTC. Residues: CASSEGEEIYGYTF.

J is TRBJ2-6 and V is TRBV5-6; D gene ambiguous. Trimming took off 2 bases at V and 0 bases at J, with 12 bases between the two ends. The CDR3 is 17 amino acids. Germline CDR1 is SGHDT and CDR2 is YYEEEE. The DNA of the CDR3 is TGTGCCAGCAGCTTAACTACAGAGTACTCTGGGGCCAACGTCCTGACTTTC. Protein product: CASSLTTEYSGANVLTF. Combining the CDR3 with reference TRBV5-6 and TRBJ2-6 gives the whole variable domain DAGVTQSPTHLIKTRGQQVTLRCSPKSGHDTVSWYQQALGQGPQFIFQYYEEEERQRGNFPDRFSGHQFPNYSSELNVNALLLGDSALYLCASSLTTEYSGANVLTFGAGSRLTVL.

This clone occurred a few times. The chain employs TRBV19 and TRBJ2-2; 11 bases line up with TRBD1. V lost 9 bases and J lost 4; bases outside the gene matches: 4. The CDR3 length is 14 residues. The germline gives CDR1 LNHDA, CDR2 SQIVND (reference sequence). In DNA form, the CDR3 reads TGTGCCAGCTCCGGGACAGGGGGCACCGGGGAGCTGTTTTTT. Its protein is CASSGTGGTGELFF.

This clone is medium-sized (0.01 to 0.1%) within its sample. The rearrangement links TRBV29-1 to TRBJ1-2; 7 bases agree with TRBD1. V shed 0 bases, J shed 4 bases, and the junction held 8 bases outside the gene matches. CDR1 is SQVTM, CDR2 ANQGSEA, per germline. The CDR3 loop spans 15 amino acids. CDR3 DNA: TGCAGCGTTGAAGATCTTGACAGGGCGGGCTATGGCTACACCTTC. It codes for CSVEDLDRAGYGYTF.

This chain connects TRBV19 to TRBJ1-4, with TRBD1 matching 7 bases. The CDR3 runs 15 residues. V lost 7 bases and J lost 7; bases outside the gene matches: 12. Germline CDR1 is LNHDA and CDR2 is SQIVND (reference sequence). CDR3 residues: CASTARGTAAEKLFF. CDR3 bases: TGTGCCAGTACCGCTAGGGGGACAGCGGCTGAAAAACTGTTTTTT. Complete variable domain (other parts from reference TRBV19 and TRBJ1-4): DGGITQSPKYLFRKEGQNVTLSCEQNLNHDAMYWYRQDPGQGLRLIYYSQIVNDFQKGDIAEGYSVSREKKESFPLTVTSAQKNPTAFYLCASTARGTAAEKLFFGSGTQLSVL.

By share, this clone counts as medium-sized. The rearrangement joins TRBV5-8 to TRBJ1-5, with D perhaps TRBD1 (6 bases). Germline V gene data show CDR1 as SGHTS and CDR2 as YDEGEE. V lost 4 bases, J lost 8 bases, and 22 bases lay in between. The CDR3 covers 16 residues. The CDR3 bases are TGTGCCAGCAGCACCGGACAGAGCGCCTCAAGGAAGCCCCAGCATTTT. Its translation is CASSTGQSASRKPQHF.

This chain joins TRBV1 and TRBJ1-2. TRBV1 is marked as a pseudogene. The CDR3 totals 17 residues. CDR3 nucleotides: TGCACCAGCAGCCATCTCTTTGGGGGACTCGTTAGCTATGGCTACACCTTC. Translating it yields CTSSHLFGGLVSYGYTF.

As DNA, the CDR3 is TGTGCCAGTAGTATTCCCGACCTCTACAATGAGCAGTTCTTC. Translation gives CASSIPDLYNEQFF. The chain recombines TRBV19 with TRBJ2-1; D call uncertain. The V gene lost 3 bases and the J gene lost 3 bases, with 9 bases spanning the gap. The CDR3 loop spans 14 amino acids. Germline assignment: CDR1 LNHDA and CDR2 SQIVND (reference sequence).

This chain uses TRBV2 with TRBJ1-3; the D gene is possibly TRBD1 (6 bases). Trimming cost V 7 bases and J 0 bases, with 16 bases left between them. The CDR3 runs 16 residues. Germline CDR1 and CDR2: SNHLY and FYNNEI. The CDR3 is CASKERRTVSGNTIYF. In DNA, the CDR3 is TGTGCCAGCAAAGAACGCCGGACAGTCTCTGGAAACACCATATATTTT.

The chain combines TRBV7-9 with TRBJ1-2, with a tentative D call TRBD1 (5 bases). V gave up 3 bases and J gave up 8 bases, with 13 bases separating them. The germline V gene encodes CDR1 SEHNR and CDR2 FQNEAQ (reference sequence). The CDR3 spans 13 residues. For the CDR3, the DNA is TGTGCCAGCAGCTTTGACGCAGGGAACGGCTACACCTTC. Translated: CASSFDAGNGYTF.

The V and J genes are TRBV10-3 and TRBJ1-1; D gene uncertain. CDR1 ENHRY and CDR2 SYGVKD come from the germline V gene. The CDR3 totals 13 residues. Trimming stripped 7 bases from V and 11 bases from J, with 20 bases between. Here the CDR3 reads CAIKVTLESTAFF. Here the CDR3 DNA reads TGTGCCATCAAAGTGACATTGGAGAGTACGGCTTTCTTT.

Only one count was recorded for this clone. V is TRBV12-5 and J is TRBJ2-2; tentatively, D is TRBD2 (7 bases). This CDR3 contains 15 residues. Germline lookup yields CDR1 LGHNT and CDR2 FRNRAP. Between the trimmed V and J ends, which lost 5 bases and 6 bases, there was a span of 16 bases. The CDR3: CASGLYTGGPGELFF. DNA of the CDR3: TGTGCTAGTGGTCTATACACGGGGGGCCCCGGGGAGCTGTTTTTT.

This sequence joins TRBV25-1 and TRBJ2-5; tentative D call: TRBD2 (5 bases). Trimming removed 3 bases from V and 5 bases from J, with 16 bases in between. The germline V gene encodes CDR1 MGHDK and CDR2 SYGVNS. This CDR3 spans 15 amino acids. Here the CDR3 reads CASSDLAGNSETQYF. The CDR3 DNA reads TGTGCCAGCAGTGATCTGGCCGGGAATTCGGAGACCCAGTACTTC. Full variable domain (missing parts from reference TRBV25-1 and TRBJ2-5): EADIYQTPRYLVIGTGKKITLECSQTMGHDKMYWYQQDPGMELHLIHYSYGVNSTEKGDLSSESTVSRIRTEHFPLTLESARPSHTSQYLCASSDLAGNSETQYFGPGTRLLVL.

This clone occurred once. The gene calls are TRBV9 and TRBJ2-1; possible D gene TRBD2, 7 bases. CDR1 is SGDLS, CDR2 YYNGEE, per germline. The CDR3 is made up of 15 amino acids. Trimming took 4 bases from V and 3 from J, leaving 14 bases between them. The CDR3 region is CASSRGGDGYNEQFF. For the CDR3, the DNA is TGTGCCAGCAGCAGAGGGGGGGACGGCTACAATGAGCAGTTCTTC.

In its sample, this clone was seen a few times. The chain uses TRBV2 and TRBJ2-4; D uncertain. Trimming stripped 3 bases from V and 3 bases from J, with 12 bases between. The CDR3 runs to 15 residues. Germline V gene data show CDR1 as SNHLY and CDR2 as FYNNEI. The CDR3 spells CASSEEIFGKNIQYF. DNA of the CDR3: TGTGCCAGCAGTGAGGAGATTTTCGGCAAAAACATTCAGTACTTC.

This CDR3 is CASSISVSYEQYF. CDR3 nucleotide sequence: TGTGCCAGTAGTATATCGGTATCCTACGAGCAGTACTTC. This chain joins TRBV19 and TRBJ2-7; no clear D. Trimming removed 2 bases at V and 1 base at J, with 6 bases between. The CDR3 runs 13 residues. Germline V lookup: CDR1 LNHDA, CDR2 SQIVND (reference sequence). The whole variable domain, remainder taken from reference TRBV19 and TRBJ2-7, is DGGITQSPKYLFRKEGQNVTLSCEQNLNHDAMYWYRQDPGQGLRLIYYSQIVNDFQKGDIAEGYSVSREKKESFPLTVTSAQKNPTAFYLCASSISVSYEQYFGPGTRLTVT.

The genes are TRBV5-1 and TRBJ1-2; possible D gene TRBD1, 5 bases. This CDR3 spans 15 amino acids. The V and J ends lost 4 bases and 2 bases respectively, with 15 bases between them. Germline V gives CDR1 SGHRS, CDR2 YFSETQ. The CDR3 region is CASSPAGGGNYGYTF. CDR3 bases: TGCGCCAGCAGCCCCGCGGGGGGAGGGAACTATGGCTACACCTTC. Looking up the rest from reference TRBV5-1 and TRBJ1-2 gives the full variable domain: KAGVTQTPRYLIKTRGQQVTLSCSPISGHRSVSWYQQTPGQGLQFLFEYFSETQRNKGNFPGRFSGRQFSNSRSEMNVSTLELGDSALYLCASSPAGGGNYGYTFGSGTRLTVV.

The chain links TRBV5-6 to TRBJ2-7; TRBD2 might be the D (5 bases). Trimming shortened V by 0 bases and J by 2 bases, and 9 bases separated the two germline ends. This CDR3 region has 14 residues. The germline gives CDR1 SGHDT, CDR2 YYEEEE. This CDR3 reads CASSLVEGAYEQYF. CDR3 in DNA: TGTGCCAGCAGCTTGGTCGAGGGTGCCTACGAGCAGTACTTC.